Listed below are T cell receptor beta chains from one sample, sequenced in a study of cytomegalovirus exposure and HLA in healthy donors. Produced via immunoSEQ multiplex PCR; TCRdb's table is partial and in-frame only. The repertoire holds 85,000 to 130,000 clones, with 78% as singletons. The sample comprised PBMCs. These receptors were obtained from a woman in her thirties or forties in good health and CMV-seronegative. The CDR3 runs from the conserved cysteine through the conserved F or W. The D gene is left open where the match is weak. The size entry is marked missing in some rows and otherwise reads once, few, many or a size class.

v_call	j_call	d_call	clone_size	cdr3_nt	cdr3_aa
TRBV5-4	TRBJ2-3	TRBD2	few	TGTGCCAGCAGCTCGACCGGGGGGTACACAGATACGCAGTATTTT	CASSSTGGYTDTQYF
TRBV28	TRBJ2-1	.	few	TGTGCCAGCAGTAGGGGCGGGGATTACAATGAGCAGTTCTTC	CASSRGGDYNEQFF
TRBV5-6	TRBJ1-6	TRBD1	.	TGTGCCAGCAGCTTTTCAGGGGGCGCCTCCTATAATTCACCCCTCCACTTT	CASSFSGGASYNSPLHF
TRBV27	TRBJ1-5	TRBD1	few	TGTGCCAGCAGGGGGGGAGGACAGGGTAGCAATCAGCCCCAGCATTTT	CASRGGGQGSNQPQHF
TRBV7-9	TRBJ1-2	TRBD1	few	TGTGCCAGCAGCCCGCGACAGGGCATGAGCTATGGCTACACCTTC	CASSPRQGMSYGYTF
TRBV5-4	TRBJ2-1	TRBD2	.	TGTGCCAGCAGCCGAGGCGGGAGTTCCTACAATGAGCAGTTCTTC	CASSRGGSSYNEQFF
TRBV18	TRBJ2-5	TRBD1	.	TGTGCCAGCTCACCTCAGGACAGGGCAGAGACCCAGTACTTC	CASSPQDRAETQYF
TRBV2	TRBJ2-1	.	.	TGTGCCAGCAGTGAAGTGACCGGGGATCAGTTCTTC	CASSEVTGDQFF
TRBV9	TRBJ2-2	TRBD2	.	TGTGCCAGCGGGCCGGGACTAGCAACCGGGGAGCTGTTTTTT	CASGPGLATGELFF
TRBV6-6	TRBJ1-1	.	.	TGTGCCAGCAACCTATCGGGGTGGACGACTCCAGCTTTCTTT	CASNLSGWTTPAFF
TRBV9	TRBJ1-2	TRBD1	.	TGTGCCAGCAGCCCAGAACAGGGGGCGCAACACTATGGCTACACCTTC	CASSPEQGAQHYGYTF
TRBV7-2	TRBJ1-5	.	once	TGTGCCAGCAGCACCCGAGGAGGACCTAATCAGCCCCAGCATTTT	CASSTRGGPNQPQHF
TRBV19	TRBJ2-5	TRBD2	.	TGTGCCAGTAATCTAGCGGGAGGACGAGAGACCCAGTACTTC	CASNLAGGRETQYF
TRBV27	TRBJ1-5	TRBD1	.	TGTGCCAGCAGTCCGAGACAGGGGTTGAGCAATCAGCCCCAGCATTTT	CASSPRQGLSNQPQHF
TRBV28	TRBJ2-2	.	.	TGTGCCAGCAGCATACCGATCACCCAGGGGCCCGGGGAGCTGTTTTTT	CASSIPITQGPGELFF
TRBV20-1	TRBJ2-1	.	.	TGCAGTCCCCGGTCCTACAATGAGCAGTTCTTC	CSPRSYNEQFF
TRBV28	TRBJ2-3	.	.	TGTGCCAGCAGTTTGGGGGGGCAGCAAGGAGATACGCAGTATTTT	CASSLGGQQGDTQYF
TRBV19	TRBJ2-1	TRBD2	once	TGTGCCAGTAGTCCGCGGGGGGATTACAATGAGCAGTTCTTC	CASSPRGDYNEQFF
TRBV7-9	TRBJ2-1	TRBD2	.	TGTGCCAGCAGCTTAGCTAGCGGGCCCTACAATGAGCAGTTCTTC	CASSLASGPYNEQFF
TRBV28	TRBJ1-1	.	few	TGTGCCAGCAGGCCAGGGTCCACTGAAGCTTTCTTT	CASRPGSTEAFF
TRBV19	TRBJ2-4	TRBD1	.	TGTGCCAGTAGTACGGGACAGGCGTTAGCCAAAAACATTCAGTACTTC	CASSTGQALAKNIQYF
TRBV5-1	TRBJ1-2	.	.	TGCGCCAGCAGCTTGGCTCCGGGTGCTGAGGGCTACACCTTC	CASSLAPGAEGYTF
TRBV7-9	TRBJ2-7	TRBD1	.	TGTGCCAGCAGCTTACGGCCGACAGGGATATCCTACGAGCAGTACTTC	CASSLRPTGISYEQYF
TRBV7-9	TRBJ1-3	.	.	TGTTCCAAAATACCCCGGGACAAATGTAGCACTGGAAACACCATATATTTT	CSKIPRDKCSTGNTIYF
TRBV7-3	TRBJ2-3	.	.	TGTGCCAGCAGCTTAACCCCGGGGGATACGCAGTATTTT	CASSLTPGDTQYF
TRBV6-4	TRBJ2-1	TRBD2	.	TGTGCCAGCAGTGTGGAGTTTGCTAGCGGGGGGAATGAGCAGTTCTTC	CASSVEFASGGNEQFF
TRBV2	TRBJ2-1	.	few	TGTGCCAGCAGTGGAGCTAGCCGTAATGAGCAGTTCTTC	CASSGASRNEQFF
TRBV7-9	TRBJ2-7	.	.	TGTGCCAGCAGCTTAGCCTCTGACTGGAGAACCTACGAGCAGTACTTC	CASSLASDWRTYEQYF
TRBV11-2	TRBJ1-6	.	.	TGTGCCAGCAGCCATGAACCTCGGCAGGGGAATTCACCCCTCCACTTT	CASSHEPRQGNSPLHF
TRBV4-2	TRBJ1-6	.	.	TGTGCCAGCAGCCACGGGACTGAAGTTTATAATTCACCCCTCCACTTT	CASSHGTEVYNSPLHF
TRBV9	TRBJ2-1	.	.	TGTGCCAGCACTCCGGGAAGCTCCTACAATGAGCAGTTCTTC	CASTPGSSYNEQFF
TRBV18	TRBJ2-7	TRBD1	.	TGTGCCAGCTCCCGAGGACAGGTTGCCTACGAGCAGTACTTC	CASSRGQVAYEQYF
TRBV4-2	TRBJ1-4	TRBD1	.	TGTGCCAGCAGCCAAGGGGTATCCGACAGGGTAGGTGAAAAACTGTTTTTT	CASSQGVSDRVGEKLFF
TRBV7-2	TRBJ1-1	.	.	TGTGCCAGCAGCTTAGTAGGGCGGGCAGCTGAAGCTTTCTTT	CASSLVGRAAEAFF
TRBV4-1	TRBJ1-4	TRBD1	.	TGCGCCAGCAGTAGATTACCGGGACAGGGCATGGGGGGTGATGAAAAACTGTTTTTT	CASSRLPGQGMGGDEKLFF
TRBV28	TRBJ1-5	.	.	TGTGCCAGCAGTTTACAGGGGCTGGGCAATCAGCCCCAGCATTTT	CASSLQGLGNQPQHF
TRBV7-2	TRBJ2-5	TRBD1	.	TGTGCCAGCAGCTGGGACAGGGGGCAAGAGACCCAGTACTTC	CASSWDRGQETQYF
TRBV4-3	TRBJ1-1	.	.	TGCGCCAGCAGCCTAACGGGGAGTACTGAAGCTTTCTTT	CASSLTGSTEAFF
TRBV7-2	TRBJ2-7	.	.	TGTGCCAGCAGCTTAATTGGTGATTCGGTCTACGAGCAGTACTTC	CASSLIGDSVYEQYF
TRBV2	TRBJ1-5	TRBD1	.	TGTGCCAGCAGTGGACAGGGGCTTGACAATCAGCCCCAGCATTTT	CASSGQGLDNQPQHF
TRBV6-1	TRBJ2-1	TRBD2	.	TGTGCCAGCAGTCCGACTAGCGGGAGGGGCAATGAGCAGTTCTTC	CASSPTSGRGNEQFF
TRBV19	TRBJ1-4	TRBD1	once	TGTGCCAGTAGTGCCAGACAGGGTAATGAAAAACTGTTTTTT	CASSARQGNEKLFF
TRBV14	TRBJ2-7	TRBD2	once	TGTGCCAGCAGCCATAGACTAGCGGGAGGTATAACCTACGAGCAGTACTTC	CASSHRLAGGITYEQYF